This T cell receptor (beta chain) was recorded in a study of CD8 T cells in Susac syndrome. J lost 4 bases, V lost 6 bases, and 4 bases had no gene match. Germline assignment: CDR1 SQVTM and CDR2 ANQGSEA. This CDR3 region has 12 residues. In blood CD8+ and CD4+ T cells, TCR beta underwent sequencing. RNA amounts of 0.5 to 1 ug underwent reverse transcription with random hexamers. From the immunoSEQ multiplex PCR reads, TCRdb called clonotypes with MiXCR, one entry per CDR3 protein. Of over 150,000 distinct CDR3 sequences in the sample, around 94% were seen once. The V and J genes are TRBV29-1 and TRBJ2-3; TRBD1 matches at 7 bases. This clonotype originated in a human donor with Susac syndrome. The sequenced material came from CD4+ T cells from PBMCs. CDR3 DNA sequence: TGCAGCGTCGGACAGGAGGCAGATACGCAGTATTTT. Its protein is CSVGQEADTQYF.